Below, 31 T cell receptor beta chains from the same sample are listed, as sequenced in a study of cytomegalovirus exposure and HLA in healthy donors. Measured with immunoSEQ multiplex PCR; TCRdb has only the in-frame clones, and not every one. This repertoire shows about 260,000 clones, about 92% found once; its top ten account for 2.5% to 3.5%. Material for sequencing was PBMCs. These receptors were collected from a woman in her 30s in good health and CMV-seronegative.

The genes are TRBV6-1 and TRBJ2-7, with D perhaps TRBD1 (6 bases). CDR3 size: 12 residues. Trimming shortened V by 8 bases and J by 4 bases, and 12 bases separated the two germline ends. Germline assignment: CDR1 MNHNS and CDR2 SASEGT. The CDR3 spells CASWTAQYEQYF. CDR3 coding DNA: TGTGCCAGCTGGACAGCGCAATACGAGCAGTACTTC.

Here the CDR3 DNA reads TGCGCCAGCAGTCGGACCGGACGGGGCGGAGAGCAGTACTTC. This sequence encodes CASSRTGRGGEQYF. The V and J genes are TRBV5-1 and TRBJ2-7; D could derive from TRBD1 or TRBD2 (5 bases each). Germline V gene sequence: CDR1 SGHRS, CDR2 YFSETQ. V lost 5 bases, J lost 7 bases, and 19 bases lay in between. The CDR3 is 14 amino acids.

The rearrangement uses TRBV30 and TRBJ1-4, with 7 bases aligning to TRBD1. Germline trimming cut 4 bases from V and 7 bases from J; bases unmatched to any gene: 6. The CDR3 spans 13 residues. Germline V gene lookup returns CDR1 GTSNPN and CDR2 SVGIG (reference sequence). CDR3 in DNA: TGTGCCTGGACTTCAGGGGGGGCTGAAAAACTGTTTTTT. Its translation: CAWTSGGAEKLFF.

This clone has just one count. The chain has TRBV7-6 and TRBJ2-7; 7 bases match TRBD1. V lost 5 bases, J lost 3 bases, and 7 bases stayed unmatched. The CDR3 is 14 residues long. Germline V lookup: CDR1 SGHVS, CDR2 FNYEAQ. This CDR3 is CASSTLTGHYEQYF. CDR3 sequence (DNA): TGTGCCAGCAGCACCCTGACAGGGCACTACGAGCAGTACTTC.

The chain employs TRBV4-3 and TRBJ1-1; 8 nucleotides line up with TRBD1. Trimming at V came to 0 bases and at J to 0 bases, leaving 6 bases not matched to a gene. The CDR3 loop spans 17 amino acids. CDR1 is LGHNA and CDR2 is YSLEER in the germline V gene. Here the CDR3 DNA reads TGCGCCAGCAGCCAAGATTGGACAGGGCCCCTGAACACTGAAGCTTTCTTT. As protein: CASSQDWTGPLNTEAFF.

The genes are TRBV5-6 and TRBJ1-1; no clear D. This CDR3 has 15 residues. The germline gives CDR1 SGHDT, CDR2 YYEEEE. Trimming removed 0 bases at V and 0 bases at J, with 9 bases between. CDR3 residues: CASSLVVTLNTEAFF. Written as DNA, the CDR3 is TGTGCCAGCAGCTTGGTGGTCACGCTGAACACTGAAGCTTTCTTT.

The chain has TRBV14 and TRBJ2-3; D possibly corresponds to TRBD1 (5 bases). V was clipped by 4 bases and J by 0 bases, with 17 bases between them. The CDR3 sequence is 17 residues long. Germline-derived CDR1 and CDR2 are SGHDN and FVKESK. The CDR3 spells CASSPQGDGLSTDTQYF. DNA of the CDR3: TGTGCCAGCAGCCCTCAAGGGGATGGTCTTAGCACAGATACGCAGTATTTT.

CDR3 amino acids: CASSLLGGGYTF. The CDR3 nucleotides are TGTGCCAGCAGTTTACTCGGCGGTGGCTACACCTTC. The chain carries TRBV28 and TRBJ1-2; D not resolved. The CDR3 covers 12 residues. V shed 2 bases and J shed 7 bases, with 8 bases lying between them. Germline assignment: CDR1 MDHEN and CDR2 SYDVKM.

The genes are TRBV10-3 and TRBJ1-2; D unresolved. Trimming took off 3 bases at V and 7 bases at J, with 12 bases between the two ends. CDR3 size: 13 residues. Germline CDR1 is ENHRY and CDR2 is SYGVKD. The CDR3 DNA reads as TGTGCCATCAGTGATGGCCTTAAGGCTGGCTACACCTTC. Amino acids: CAISDGLKAGYTF.

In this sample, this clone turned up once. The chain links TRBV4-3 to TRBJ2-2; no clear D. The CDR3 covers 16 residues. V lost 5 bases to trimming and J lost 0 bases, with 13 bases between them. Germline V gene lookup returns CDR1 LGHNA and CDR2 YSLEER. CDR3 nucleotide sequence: TGCGCCAGCAGCGCATATTCCACAGCGAACACCGGGGAGCTGTTTTTT. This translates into CASSAYSTANTGELFF.

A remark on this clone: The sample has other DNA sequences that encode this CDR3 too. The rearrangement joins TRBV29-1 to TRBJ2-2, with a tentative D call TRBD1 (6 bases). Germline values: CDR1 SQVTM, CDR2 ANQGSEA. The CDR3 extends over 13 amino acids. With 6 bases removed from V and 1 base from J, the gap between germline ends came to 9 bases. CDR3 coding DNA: TGCAGCGTCGAGGGACAGAACACCGGGGAGCTGTTTTTT. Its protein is CSVEGQNTGELFF.

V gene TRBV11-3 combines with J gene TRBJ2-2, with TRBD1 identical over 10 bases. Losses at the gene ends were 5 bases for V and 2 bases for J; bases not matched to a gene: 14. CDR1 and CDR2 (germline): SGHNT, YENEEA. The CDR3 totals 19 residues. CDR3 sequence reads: CASSHRDRGRWANTGELFF. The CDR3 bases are TGTGCCAGCAGCCACCGGGACAGGGGTAGATGGGCAAACACCGGGGAGCTGTTTTTT.

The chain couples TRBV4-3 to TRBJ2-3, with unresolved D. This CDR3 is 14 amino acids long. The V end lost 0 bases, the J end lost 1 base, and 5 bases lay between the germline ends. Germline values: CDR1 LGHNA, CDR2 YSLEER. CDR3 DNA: TGCGCCAGCAGCCAAGATGCCGGCACAGATACGCAGTATTTT. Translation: CASSQDAGTDTQYF.

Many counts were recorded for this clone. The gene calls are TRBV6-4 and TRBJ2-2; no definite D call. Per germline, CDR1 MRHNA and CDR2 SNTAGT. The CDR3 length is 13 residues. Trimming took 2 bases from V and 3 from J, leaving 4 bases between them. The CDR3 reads CASSDGDTGELFF. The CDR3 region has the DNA TGTGCCAGCAGTGACGGGGACACCGGGGAGCTGTTTTTT.

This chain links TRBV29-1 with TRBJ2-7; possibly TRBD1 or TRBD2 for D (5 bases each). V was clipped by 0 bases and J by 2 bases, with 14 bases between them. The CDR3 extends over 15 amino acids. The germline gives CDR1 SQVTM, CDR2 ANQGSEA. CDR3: CSVEDRGSGPYEQYF. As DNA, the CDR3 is TGCAGCGTTGAAGATCGAGGGTCGGGGCCCTACGAGCAGTACTTC.

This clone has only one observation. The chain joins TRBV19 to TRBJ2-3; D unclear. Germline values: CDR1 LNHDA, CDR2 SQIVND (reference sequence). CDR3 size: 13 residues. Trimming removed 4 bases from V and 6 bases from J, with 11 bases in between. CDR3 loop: CASSTAIEDTQYF. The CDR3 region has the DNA TGTGCCAGTAGTACTGCGATAGAGGATACGCAGTATTTT.

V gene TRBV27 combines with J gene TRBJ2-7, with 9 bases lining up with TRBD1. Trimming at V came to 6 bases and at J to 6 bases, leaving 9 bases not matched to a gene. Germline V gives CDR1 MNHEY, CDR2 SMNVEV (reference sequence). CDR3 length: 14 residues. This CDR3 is CASSPGTGYSEQYF. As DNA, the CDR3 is TGTGCCAGCAGCCCGGGGACAGGGTATAGCGAGCAGTACTTC.

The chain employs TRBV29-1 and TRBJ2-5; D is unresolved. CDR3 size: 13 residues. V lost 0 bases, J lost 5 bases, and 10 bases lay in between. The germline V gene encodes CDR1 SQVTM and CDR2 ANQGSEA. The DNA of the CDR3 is TGCAGCGTTGAAGACTTTGGGTTGGAGACCCAGTACTTC. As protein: CSVEDFGLETQYF.

The CDR3 reads CASSESASGSSYEQYF. The CDR3 nucleotides read TGTGCCAGCAGTGAATCTGCTAGCGGGTCCTCCTACGAGCAGTACTTC. The chain has TRBV25-1 and TRBJ2-7; 8 bases align to TRBD2. The germline V gene encodes CDR1 MGHDK and CDR2 SYGVNS. V lost 1 base, J lost 0 bases, and 5 bases stayed unmatched. The CDR3 sequence is 16 residues long.

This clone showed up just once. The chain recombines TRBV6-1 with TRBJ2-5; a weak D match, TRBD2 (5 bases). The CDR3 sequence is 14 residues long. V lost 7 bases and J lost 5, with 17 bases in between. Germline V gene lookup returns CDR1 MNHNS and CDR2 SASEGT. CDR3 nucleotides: TGTGCCAGCACAGGTTACTCGACGGGGGAGACCCAGTACTTC. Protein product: CASTGYSTGETQYF.

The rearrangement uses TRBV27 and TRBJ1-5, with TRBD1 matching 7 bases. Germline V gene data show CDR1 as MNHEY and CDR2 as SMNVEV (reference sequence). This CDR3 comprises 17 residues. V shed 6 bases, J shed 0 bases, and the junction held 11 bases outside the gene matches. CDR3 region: CASSSPIGQASNQPQHF. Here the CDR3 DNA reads TGTGCCAGCAGCAGTCCCATCGGACAGGCTAGCAATCAGCCCCAGCATTTT.

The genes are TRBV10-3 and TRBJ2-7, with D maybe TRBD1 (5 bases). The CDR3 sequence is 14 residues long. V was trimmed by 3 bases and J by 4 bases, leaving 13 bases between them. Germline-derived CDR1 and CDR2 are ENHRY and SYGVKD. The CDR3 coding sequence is TGTGCCATCAGTGAAGGGGTGCCCCTATACGAGCAGTACTTC. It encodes CAISEGVPLYEQYF.

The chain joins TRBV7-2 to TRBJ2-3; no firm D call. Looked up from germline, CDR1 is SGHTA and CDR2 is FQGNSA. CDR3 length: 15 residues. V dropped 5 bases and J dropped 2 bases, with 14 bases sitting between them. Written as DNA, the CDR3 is TGTGCCAGCAGCCCAATTGACATTGACACAGATACGCAGTATTTT. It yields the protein CASSPIDIDTDTQYF. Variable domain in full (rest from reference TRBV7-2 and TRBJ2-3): GAGVSQSPSNKVTEKGKDVELRCDPISGHTALYWYRQSLGQGLEFLIYFQGNSAPDKSGLPSDRFSAERTGGSVSTLTIQRTQQEDSAVYLCASSPIDIDTDTQYFGPGTRLTVL.

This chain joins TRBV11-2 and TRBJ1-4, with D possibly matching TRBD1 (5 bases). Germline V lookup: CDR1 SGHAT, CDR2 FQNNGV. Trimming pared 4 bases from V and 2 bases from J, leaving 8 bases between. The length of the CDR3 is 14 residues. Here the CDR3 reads CASSSWDTNEKLFF. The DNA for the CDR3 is TGTGCCAGCAGCTCCTGGGACACTAATGAAAAACTGTTTTTT. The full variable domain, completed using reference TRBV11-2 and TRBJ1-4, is EAGVAQSPRYKIIEKRQSVAFWCNPISGHATLYWYQQILGQGPKLLIQFQNNGVVDDSQLPKDRFSAERLKGVDSTLKIQPAKLEDSAVYLCASSSWDTNEKLFFGSGTQLSVL.

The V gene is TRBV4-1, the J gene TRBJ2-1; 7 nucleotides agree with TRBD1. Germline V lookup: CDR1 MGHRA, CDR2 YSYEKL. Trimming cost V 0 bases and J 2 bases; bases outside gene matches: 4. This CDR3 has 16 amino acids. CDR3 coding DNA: TGCGCCAGCAGCCAAGATGAGGGGGCAACCTACAATGAGCAGTTCTTC. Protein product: CASSQDEGATYNEQFF.

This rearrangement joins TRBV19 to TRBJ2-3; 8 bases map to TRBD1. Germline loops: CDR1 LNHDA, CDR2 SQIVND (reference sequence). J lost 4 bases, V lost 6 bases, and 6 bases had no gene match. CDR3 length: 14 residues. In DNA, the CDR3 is TGTGCCAGTAGGCGACAGGGGACATCAGATACGCAGTATTTT. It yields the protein CASRRQGTSDTQYF.

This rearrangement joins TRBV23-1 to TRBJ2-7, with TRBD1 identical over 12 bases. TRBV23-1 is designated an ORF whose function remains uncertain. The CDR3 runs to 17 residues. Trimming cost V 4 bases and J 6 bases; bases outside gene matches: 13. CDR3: CASSLFCPGTGGSEQYF. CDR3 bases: TGCGCCAGCAGTCTCTTCTGTCCCGGGACAGGGGGCAGCGAGCAGTACTTC.

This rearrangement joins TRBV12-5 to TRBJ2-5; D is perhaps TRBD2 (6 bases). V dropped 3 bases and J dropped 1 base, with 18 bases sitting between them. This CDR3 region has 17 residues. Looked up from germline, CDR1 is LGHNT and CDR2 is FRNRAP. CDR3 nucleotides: TGTGCTAGTGGTTTTGGTATCGGGGAGGACTTCCAAGAGACCCAGTACTTC. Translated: CASGFGIGEDFQETQYF.

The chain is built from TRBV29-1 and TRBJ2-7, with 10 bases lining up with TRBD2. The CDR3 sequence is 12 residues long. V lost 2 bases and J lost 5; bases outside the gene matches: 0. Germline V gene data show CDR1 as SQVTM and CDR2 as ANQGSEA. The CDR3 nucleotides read TGCAGCGTTGAACTAGCGGGAGACGAGCAGTACTTC. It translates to CSVELAGDEQYF.

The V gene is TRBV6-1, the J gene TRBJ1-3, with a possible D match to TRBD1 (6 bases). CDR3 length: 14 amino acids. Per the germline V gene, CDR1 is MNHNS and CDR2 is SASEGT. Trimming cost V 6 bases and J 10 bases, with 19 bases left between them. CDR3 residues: CASSLGGVGWTIYF. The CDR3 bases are TGTGCCAGCAGCCTAGGGGGGGTTGGATGGACCATATATTTT.

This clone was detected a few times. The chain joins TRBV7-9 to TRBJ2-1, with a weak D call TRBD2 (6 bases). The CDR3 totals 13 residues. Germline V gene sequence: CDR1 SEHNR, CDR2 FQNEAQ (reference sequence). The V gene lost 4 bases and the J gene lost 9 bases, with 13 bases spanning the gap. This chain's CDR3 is CASSSWRGGEQFF. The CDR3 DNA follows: TGTGCCAGCAGCTCCTGGAGGGGTGGTGAGCAGTTCTTC.